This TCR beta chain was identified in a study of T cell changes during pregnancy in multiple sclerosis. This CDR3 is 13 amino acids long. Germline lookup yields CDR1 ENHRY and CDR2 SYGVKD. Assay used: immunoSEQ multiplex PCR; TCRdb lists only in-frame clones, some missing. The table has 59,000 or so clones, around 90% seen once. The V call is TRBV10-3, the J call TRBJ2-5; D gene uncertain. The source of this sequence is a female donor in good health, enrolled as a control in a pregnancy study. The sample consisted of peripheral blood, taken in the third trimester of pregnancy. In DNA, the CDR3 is TGTGCTCATCGATCTTCAGAGCGAGAGACCCAGTACTTC. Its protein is CAHRSSERETQYF.